One and the same sample provided the 16 T cell receptor beta chains below, sequenced in a study of CD8 T cells in ankylosing spondylitis. TCRdb redid the calling of the 5' RACE reads with MiXCR, one entry per CDR3 protein. The profile shows about 160,000 distinct CDR3 sequences, 15% to 20% of them singletons. The sample consisted of blood, either unsorted or a sorted T cell fraction (not recorded which). The receptors derive from a male donor with ankylosing spondylitis or in good health (not recorded which).

The genes are TRBV12-3 or TRBV12-4 and TRBJ2-3; D ambiguous. The CDR3 is 14 residues long. The V gene lost 3 bases and the J gene lost 3 bases, with 10 bases spanning the gap. The CDR3 region has the DNA TGTGCCAGCAGTTTCGGGCAGGTAACAGATACGCAGTATTTT. As protein: CASSFGQVTDTQYF.

This clonotype occurred many times. V and J are TRBV5-1 and TRBJ2-2; 10 nucleotides align to TRBD1. CDR1 SGHRS and CDR2 YFSETQ come from the germline V gene. The CDR3 loop spans 15 amino acids. J gave up 5 bases and V 4 bases, and 5 bases lay outside the gene matches. The CDR3 sequence is CASSSRTGGTGELFF. CDR3 in DNA: TGCGCCAGCAGCAGCCGGACAGGGGGGACCGGGGAGCTGTTTTTT.

The chain is built from TRBV20-1 and TRBJ2-3; TRBD2 aligns across 7 bases. This CDR3 is built from 15 residues. CDR1 is DFQATT and CDR2 is SNEGSKA in the germline V gene (reference sequence). Germline trimming cut 1 base from V and 1 base from J; bases unmatched to any gene: 5. The CDR3 nucleotides read TGCAGTGCTAGAGGTTTGAGCGGGGGCACAGATACGCAGTATTTT. It yields the protein CSARGLSGGTDTQYF.

The table lists this clonotype with many counts. This chain joins TRBV29-1 and TRBJ2-2, with 10 bases matching TRBD2. In germline, CDR1 is SQVTM, CDR2 ANQGSEA. The CDR3 covers 14 residues. Losses at the gene ends were 4 bases for V and 3 bases for J; bases not matched to a gene: 2. CDR3: CSVASGRYTGELFF. In DNA, the CDR3 is TGCAGCGTTGCTAGCGGGAGATACACCGGGGAGCTGTTTTTT.

As regards this clonotype: A read error may be the cause here, since a much bigger clone is one base away. The chain uses TRBV5-1 and TRBJ1-1; D ambiguous. This CDR3 spans 14 amino acids. Germline CDR1 SGHRS, CDR2 YFSETQ. The V and J ends lost 6 bases and 4 bases respectively, with 16 bases between them. In nucleotides, the CDR3 is TGCGCCAGCAACTCGACGTACTTGGGCACTGAAGCTTTCTTT. This codes for CASNSTYLGTEAFF.

At least ten counts were recorded for this clonotype. V is TRBV20-1 and J is TRBJ2-7, with D possibly being TRBD1 (6 bases). The CDR3 extends over 16 amino acids. The V gene lost 0 bases and the J gene lost 7 bases, with 22 bases spanning the gap. CDR1 DFQATT and CDR2 SNEGSKA come from the germline V gene (reference sequence). The CDR3 loop reads CSARDPQGTPFGEQYF. In DNA, the CDR3 is TGCAGTGCTAGAGATCCACAGGGCACCCCATTTGGGGAGCAGTACTTC.

This clonotype was seen at least ten times. The chain recombines TRBV7-6 with TRBJ2-3, with 10 nucleotides matching TRBD2. This CDR3 spans 16 amino acids. The J segment lost 3 bases and the V segment lost 4 bases, leaving 7 bases of the junction unmatched. Germline CDR1 is SGHVS and CDR2 is FNYEAQ. CDR3 sequence (DNA): TGTGCCAGCAGCTACTACGGACTAGCGGAAACAGATACGCAGTATTTT. Its translation: CASSYYGLAETDTQYF.

The chain uses TRBV6-1 and TRBJ2-5; perhaps TRBD2 as D (6 bases). Looked up from germline, CDR1 is MNHNS and CDR2 is SASEGT. Trimming left V 5 bases short and J 6 bases short, with 16 bases between. CDR3 length equals 14 residues. The CDR3 sequence is CASSRDSPQKTQYF. The DNA for the CDR3 is TGTGCCAGCAGTAGGGACTCGCCTCAGAAGACCCAGTACTTC.

The V gene is TRBV27, the J gene TRBJ2-3, with TRBD2 matching 7 bases. Germline CDR1 is MNHEY and CDR2 is SMNVEV (reference sequence). The V and J ends lost 4 bases and 3 bases, in that order; junction bases with no gene match: 4. The CDR3 length is 14 residues. In DNA form, the CDR3 reads TGTGCCAGCAGTTCCCGGACTAGAACAGATACGCAGTATTTT. Its translation is CASSSRTRTDTQYF.

This rearrangement joins TRBV28 to TRBJ2-4, with TRBD2 identical over 15 bases. The CDR3 sequence is 19 residues long. J was trimmed by 1 base and V by 4 bases; bases with no gene match: 8. CDR1 is MDHEN and CDR2 is SYDVKM in the germline V gene. The CDR3 nucleotides read TGTGCCAGCAGTTCCGGACTAGCGGGAGGGATTACGGCCAAAAACATTCAGTACTTC. Translating gives CASSSGLAGGITAKNIQYF.

This clonotype was found a few times. The rearrangement joins TRBV10-1 to TRBJ2-3; 10 positions match TRBD1. Germline lookup yields CDR1 WNHNN and CDR2 SYGVQD (reference sequence). The CDR3 totals 16 residues. Trimming at V came to 3 bases and at J to 4 bases, leaving 7 bases not matched to a gene. The CDR3: CASSDWGQGHADTQYF. The CDR3 nucleotides are TGCGCCAGCAGTGACTGGGGACAGGGGCATGCAGATACGCAGTATTTT.

The sample holds many counts of this clonotype. This sequence joins TRBV7-7 and TRBJ2-5; no firm D call. The germline V gene has CDR1 SSHAT and CDR2 FNYEAQ (reference sequence). CDR3 size: 10 residues. V was clipped by 9 bases and J by 2 bases, with 4 bases between them. The CDR3 reads CARGQETQYF. CDR3 coding DNA: TGTGCCAGGGGTCAAGAGACCCAGTACTTC.

The V gene is TRBV27, the J gene TRBJ1-1; maybe TRBD1 (5 bases). The length of the CDR3 is 14 residues. Germline V gives CDR1 MNHEY, CDR2 SMNVEV (reference sequence). Trimming removed 7 bases from V and 4 bases from J, with 16 bases in between. The CDR3 DNA reads as TGTGCCAGCATTATAACCGGGAGGGGCACTGAAGCTTTCTTT. Encoded protein: CASIITGRGTEAFF.

The chain employs TRBV5-1 and TRBJ2-4; perhaps TRBD1 as D (5 bases). Germline CDR1 and CDR2: SGHRS and YFSETQ. The CDR3 totals 14 residues. V shed 2 bases and J shed 7 bases, with 13 bases lying between them. DNA of the CDR3: TGCGCCAGCAGCTTTGGGGCGCGACCCAACATTCAGTACTTC. Translating gives CASSFGARPNIQYF.

Details on this clonotype: Given a much more abundant clone one base away, this may be a read error. The chain employs TRBV20-1 and TRBJ1-5, with 8 bases lining up with TRBD1. The germline V gene has CDR1 DFQATT and CDR2 SNEGSKA (reference sequence). The CDR3 consists of 14 residues. As DNA, the CDR3 is TGCAGTGCTAGAGTGACAGGGGTCCGGCAGCCCCGGCATTTT. Amino acids: CSARVTGVRQPRHF.

The chain links TRBV12-3 or TRBV12-4 to TRBJ2-4, with D unresolved. The CDR3 has 14 amino acids. Between the trimmed V and J ends, which lost 5 bases and 3 bases, there was a span of 11 bases. In DNA, the CDR3 is TGTGCCAGCAGTCAGGACGCAGGCAAAAACATTCAGTACTTC. Its protein product is CASSQDAGKNIQYF.